Below are 32 T cell receptor beta chains sequenced from a single sample in a study of shared clonotypes between healthy human individuals. Some clones are missing from TCRdb's copy, which holds only in-frame ones; the method was immunoSEQ multiplex PCR. The data show approximately 340,000 clones, with over 65% seen just once and about 9.4% held by the top ten. The sample consisted of memory CD4+ T cells sorted from blood. Subset denoted: CD45RA-negative fraction. Source of these receptors: a man under 40 in good health.

J is TRBJ2-5 and V is TRBV2, with 7 bases identical to TRBD2. This CDR3 is 13 amino acids long. Germline-derived CDR1 and CDR2 are SNHLY and FYNNEI. The ends lost 6 bases at V and 5 bases at J; junction bases unmatched: 6. CDR3 DNA: TGTGCCAGCAGGCGGGGGACCCTGGAGACCCAGTACTTC. This gives the protein CASRRGTLETQYF.

The chain is built from TRBV7-9 and TRBJ2-1; 9 bases are shared with TRBD2. The CDR3 contains 15 residues. Looked up from germline, CDR1 is SEHNR and CDR2 is FQNEAQ (reference sequence). V was clipped by 6 bases and J by 3 bases; unmatched bases: 6. The CDR3 region is CASRYSGSIYNEQFF. DNA for the CDR3: TGTGCCAGCAGGTATAGCGGGAGTATCTACAATGAGCAGTTCTTC.

The genes are TRBV5-1 and TRBJ2-1; 7 positions agree with TRBD1. This CDR3 contains 16 residues. V shed 0 bases, J shed 6 bases, and the junction held 9 bases outside the gene matches. CDR1 is SGHRS, CDR2 YFSETQ, per germline. The CDR3 region is CASSLAGTVYSNEQFF. The CDR3 DNA sequence: TGCGCCAGCAGCTTGGCCGGGACAGTTTATTCCAATGAGCAGTTCTTC.

CDR3: CASSESGQGINQPQHF. In nucleotides, the CDR3 is TGTGCCAGCAGTGAATCGGGACAGGGGATCAATCAGCCCCAGCATTTT. The V call is TRBV2, the J call TRBJ1-5; 10 positions match TRBD1. Looked up from germline, CDR1 is SNHLY and CDR2 is FYNNEI. This CDR3 region has 16 residues. V dropped 2 bases and J dropped 3; count of bases not matched to a gene: 4.

This clone was seen just once. The chain joins TRBV29-1 to TRBJ2-1, with 10 bases that match TRBD2. Losses at the gene ends were 6 bases for V and 8 bases for J; bases not matched to a gene: 13. This CDR3 contains 15 residues. Germline CDR1 and CDR2: SQVTM and ANQGSEA. This CDR3 reads CSVDSSGRATDEQFF. CDR3 sequence (DNA): TGCAGCGTGGACTCAAGCGGGAGGGCCACAGATGAGCAGTTCTTC.

This clone occurred once. This chain joins TRBV19 and TRBJ2-7; 13 positions match TRBD2. V was clipped by 10 bases and J by 3 bases; unmatched bases: 15. This CDR3 spans 17 amino acids. Germline lookup yields CDR1 LNHDA and CDR2 SQIVND (reference sequence). In DNA form, the CDR3 reads TGTGCCACCTCAGCGAACGGACTAGCGGGAGACGGCTACGAGCAGTACTTC. This encodes CATSANGLAGDGYEQYF.

This clone showed up just once. The genes are TRBV6-5 and TRBJ2-7; 7 bases map to TRBD1. This CDR3 has 13 amino acids. J lost 6 bases, V lost 6 bases, and 8 bases had no gene match. CDR1 and CDR2 (germline): MNHEY, SVGAGI. CDR3 nucleotides: TGTGCCAGCAGAGCAGACAGGGTCAGCGAGCAGTACTTC. Translating gives CASRADRVSEQYF.

The chain combines TRBV6-5 with TRBJ1-1; 7 nucleotides agree with TRBD1. J lost 4 bases, V lost 8 bases, and 4 bases had no gene match. The V gene's germline CDR1 is MNHEY and CDR2 SVGAGI. CDR3 length: 12 residues. Written as DNA, the CDR3 is TGTGCCAGCCAGAACAGGGGCACTGAAGCTTTCTTT. This gives the protein CASQNRGTEAFF.

CDR3 residues: CASSSGQVLLEQYF. CDR3 nucleotide sequence: TGCGCCAGCAGCTCGGGACAGGTTCTCTTGGAGCAGTACTTC. V gene TRBV5-1 combines with J gene TRBJ2-7, with 8 bases aligning to TRBD1. There are 14 residues in the CDR3. CDR1 and CDR2 from the germline V gene are SGHRS and YFSETQ. V was clipped by 3 bases and J by 7 bases; unmatched bases: 9.

The chain links TRBV10-3 to TRBJ1-5, with no clear D. Per the germline V gene, CDR1 is ENHRY and CDR2 is SYGVKD. The CDR3 covers 14 residues. V lost 10 bases, J lost 5 bases, and 18 bases lay in between. CDR3: CATLQAYGDQPQHF. DNA for the CDR3: TGTGCCACACTACAAGCCTATGGTGATCAGCCCCAGCATTTT.

The V and J genes are TRBV7-9 and TRBJ1-3; the D is unclear. The CDR3 has 14 amino acids. CDR1 is SEHNR and CDR2 is FQNEAQ in the germline V gene (reference sequence). V was trimmed by 3 bases and J by 2 bases, leaving 8 bases between them. The CDR3: CASSFAITGNTIYF. In DNA, the CDR3 is TGTGCCAGCAGCTTTGCCATAACTGGAAACACCATATATTTT.

The V and J genes are TRBV18 and TRBJ2-2; D is tentatively TRBD1 or TRBD2 (5 bases each). The CDR3 totals 17 residues. Trimming took off 5 bases at V and 3 bases at J, with 19 bases between the two ends. Germline V gene sequence: CDR1 KGHSH, CDR2 LQKENI. The CDR3 protein is CASSSITFRGDTGELFF. In DNA, the CDR3 is TGTGCCAGCTCATCCATTACGTTTCGAGGGGACACCGGGGAGCTGTTTTTT.

This chain uses TRBV6-1 with TRBJ1-5, with TRBD1 as a possible D gene (5 bases). CDR1 MNHNS and CDR2 SASEGT come from the germline V gene. The length of the CDR3 is 15 residues. Trimming shortened V by 10 bases and J by 2 bases, and 18 bases separated the two germline ends. This chain's CDR3 is CATEGALGRNQPQHF. CDR3 DNA: TGTGCCACCGAAGGGGCCCTGGGTCGCAATCAGCCCCAGCATTTT.

The chain employs TRBV14 and TRBJ2-5, with 13 bases that match TRBD2. CDR3 length equals 19 residues. The germline V gene has CDR1 SGHDN and CDR2 FVKESK. V gave up 0 bases and J gave up 8 bases; unmatched junction bases: 15. The CDR3: CASSQEGAGTSGARRTQYF. The CDR3 region has the DNA TGTGCCAGCAGCCAAGAGGGGGCCGGGACTAGCGGGGCGAGGCGAACCCAGTACTTC.

The V and J genes are TRBV2 and TRBJ2-2, with D perhaps matching TRBD2 (6 bases). CDR1 is SNHLY and CDR2 is FYNNEI in the germline V gene. The CDR3 spans 16 residues. Trimming shortened V by 4 bases and J by 0 bases, and 12 bases separated the two germline ends. CDR3 sequence reads: CASSGGAGSNTGELFF. CDR3 nucleotides: TGTGCCAGCAGTGGTGGGGCGGGATCGAACACCGGGGAGCTGTTTTTT.

In this sample, this clone turned up once. The chain recombines TRBV4-1 with TRBJ2-1, with a weak D call TRBD2 (5 bases). Germline assignment: CDR1 MGHRA and CDR2 YSYEKL. This CDR3 is 16 amino acids long. The germline V and J ends were trimmed by 0 bases and 1 base, with 10 bases remaining between them. For the CDR3, the DNA is TGCGCCAGCAGCCAAGATGGCGGGTATTCCTACAATGAGCAGTTCTTC. It yields the protein CASSQDGGYSYNEQFF.

The rearrangement links TRBV7-6 to TRBJ1-1, with TRBD1 matching 7 bases. The germline gives CDR1 SGHVS, CDR2 FNYEAQ. V lost 5 bases to trimming and J lost 4 bases; unmatched junction nucleotides: 4. The CDR3 extends over 13 amino acids. CDR3 coding DNA: TGTGCCAGCAGCCGACAGGGAACCACTGAAGCTTTCTTT. Amino acid sequence: CASSRQGTTEAFF.

The genes are TRBV7-9 and TRBJ1-1; no reliable D call. The CDR3 has 15 residues. V was cut by 1 base and J by 1 base, with 10 bases left in between. Germline V gene data show CDR1 as SEHNR and CDR2 as FQNEAQ (reference sequence). The CDR3 is CASSLGQRTNTEAFF. The CDR3 DNA is TGTGCCAGCAGCTTAGGGCAGCGAACGAACACTGAAGCTTTCTTT.

This chain connects TRBV28 to TRBJ2-5; 8 nucleotides align to TRBD2. CDR3 length: 13 residues. V lost 2 bases, J lost 5 bases, and 1 base stayed unmatched. CDR1 and CDR2 (germline): MDHEN, SYDVKM. The CDR3 coding sequence is TGTGCCAGCAGTTTAGCGGGAGGCGAGACCCAGTACTTC. Amino acid sequence: CASSLAGGETQYF.

The V call is TRBV2, the J call TRBJ2-7; 10 nucleotides align to TRBD2. The germline V gene has CDR1 SNHLY and CDR2 FYNNEI. The junction had 5 bases not matched to a gene; V was cut back by 11 bases and J by 1 base. This CDR3 region has 13 residues. CDR3 in DNA: TGTGCCGGCCTAGCGGGAGCTTCCTACGAGCAGTACTTC. Its translation is CAGLAGASYEQYF.

CDR3 DNA sequence: TGCGCCAGCAGCGCCGGGACTAGCGGGCTTGATACGCAGTATTTT. As protein: CASSAGTSGLDTQYF. The rearrangement links TRBV5-1 to TRBJ2-3; the match to TRBD2 covers 12 bases. The V and J ends lost 4 bases and 6 bases, in that order; junction bases with no gene match: 6. Germline V gene data show CDR1 as SGHRS and CDR2 as YFSETQ. The CDR3 consists of 15 residues. Filled out from reference TRBV5-1 and TRBJ2-3, the complete variable domain reads KAGVTQTPRYLIKTRGQQVTLSCSPISGHRSVSWYQQTPGQGLQFLFEYFSETQRNKGNFPGRFSGRQFSNSRSEMNVSTLELGDSALYLCASSAGTSGLDTQYFGPGTRLTVL.

The chain couples TRBV7-9 to TRBJ2-1, with no clear D. This CDR3 contains 12 residues. In germline, CDR1 is SEHNR, CDR2 FQNEAQ (reference sequence). Deletions cut 5 bases from V and 15 bases from J, with 17 bases between. CDR3 residues: CASSPRPEKMFF. The CDR3, as DNA: TGTGCCAGCAGCCCCCGTCCTGAAAAGATGTTCTTC.

This chain links TRBV28 with TRBJ1-1, with D hard to call. V was trimmed by 5 bases and J by 1 base, leaving 11 bases between them. CDR3 length: 14 amino acids. Looked up from germline, CDR1 is MDHEN and CDR2 is SYDVKM. This chain's CDR3 is CASSIRVKNTEAFF. The CDR3 DNA follows: TGTGCCAGCAGTATCAGAGTAAAGAACACTGAAGCTTTCTTT.

The chain carries TRBV7-8 and TRBJ2-7; D is perhaps TRBD2 (6 bases). Germline values: CDR1 SGHVS, CDR2 FQNEAQ. This CDR3 region has 13 residues. V lost 3 bases, J lost 6 bases, and 12 bases lay in between. The chain's CDR3 is CASSLTRPGEQYF. CDR3 sequence (DNA): TGTGCCAGCAGCTTGACTAGGCCAGGCGAGCAGTACTTC.

The chain couples TRBV29-1 to TRBJ2-3; D is uncertain. V gave up 7 bases and J gave up 4 bases, with 9 bases separating them. The length of the CDR3 is 11 residues. Germline CDR1 SQVTM, CDR2 ANQGSEA. CDR3 nucleotides: TGCAGCGGGGATTTAGCAGATACGCAGTATTTT. As protein: CSGDLADTQYF.

As to this clone: Other DNA sequences of this sample code for an identical CDR3. The chain carries TRBV19 and TRBJ2-5; D may be TRBD2 (5 bases). This CDR3 has 14 residues. Germline CDR1 and CDR2: LNHDA and SQIVND (reference sequence). Trimming removed 1 base from V and 4 bases from J, with 10 bases in between. Here the CDR3 reads CASSIGGFGETQYF. In DNA, the CDR3 is TGTGCCAGTAGTATAGGAGGGTTCGGAGAGACCCAGTACTTC.

Details on this clone: Distinct nucleotide sequences in the sample also encode this CDR3. For the CDR3, the DNA is TGTGCCTGGAGCGGGGGGAGCAATCAGCCCCAGCATTTT. Translated: CAWSGGSNQPQHF. The chain has TRBV30 and TRBJ1-5, with a weak D call TRBD1 (5 bases). The CDR3 loop spans 13 amino acids. V lost 3 bases to trimming and J lost 1 base, with 7 bases between them. CDR1 GTSNPN and CDR2 SVGIG come from the germline V gene (reference sequence). Drawing the rest from reference TRBV30 and TRBJ1-5, the complete variable domain is SQTIHQWPATLVQPVGSPLSLECTVEGTSNPNLYWYRQAAGRGLQLLFYSVGIGQISSEVPQNLSASRPQDRQFILSSKKLLLSDSGFYLCAWSGGSNQPQHFGDGTRLSIL.

The rearrangement links TRBV5-4 to TRBJ2-7, with TRBD2 matching over 11 bases. This CDR3 has 13 amino acids. The trim removed 2 bases at V and 5 bases at J, leaving 0 bases unmatched. CDR1 is SGHNT, CDR2 YYREEE, per germline (reference sequence). The CDR3 coding sequence is TGTGCCAGCAGCTTTAGCGGGAGGGACGAGCAGTACTTC. Translation: CASSFSGRDEQYF.

This clone has only a few counts. The chain couples TRBV6-1 to TRBJ1-2; TRBD1 agrees at 10 bases. Trimming at V came to 2 bases and at J to 4 bases, leaving 7 bases not matched to a gene. Germline assignment: CDR1 MNHNS and CDR2 SASEGT. There are 16 residues in the CDR3. CDR3 nucleotides: TGTGCCAGCAGTGAATCCCCGGGACAGGGGAGCTATGGCTACACCTTC. As protein: CASSESPGQGSYGYTF.

The chain recombines TRBV9 with TRBJ2-7; D uncertain. The CDR3 runs to 15 residues. CDR1 and CDR2 (germline): SGDLS, YYNGEE. V was clipped by 1 base and J by 2 bases, with 13 bases between them. CDR3 sequence reads: CASSVNIAPTYEQYF. CDR3 DNA: TGTGCCAGCAGCGTAAATATAGCCCCGACCTACGAGCAGTACTTC.

The CDR3 sequence: CASSGVYNTEAFF. Here the CDR3 DNA reads TGTGCCAGCAGCGGGGTCTATAACACTGAAGCTTTCTTT. This rearrangement joins TRBV11-1 to TRBJ1-1, with D unclear. CDR1 is SGHAT, CDR2 FQDESV, per germline (reference sequence). Trimming stripped 5 bases from V and 2 bases from J, with 9 bases between. This CDR3 spans 13 amino acids.

Note on this clone: No conserved phenylalanine or tryptophan ends this CDR3, so it is likely a read error. It is unclear where the CDR3 begins or ends on the DNA, so no DNA is shown, and the CDR3 is as TCRdb lists it. The rearrangement joins TRBV19 to TRBJ1-1. The CDR3 spans 12 amino acids, including both terminal residues. Germline CDR1 and CDR2: LNHDA and SQIVND (reference sequence). The CDR3 spells CASSREGGALWV.